In this sample, the clone carrying this T cell receptor beta chain turned up many times. This entry comes from a study of T-cell reconstitution after alpha-beta-depleted transplantation in children. Unique molecular identifiers were used in preparing the TCRbeta library. TCRdb used MiXCR to reprocess the PCR reads, holding one entry per CDR3 protein. In the table there are roughly 610,000 distinct CDR3 sequences, 10% of which are singletons. Sequencing used PBMCs from the stem cell graft donor, obtained from the stem cell graft. The TCR was taken from a human donor who donated a stem cell graft to a child with acute myeloid leukemia.

The CDR3 region is CASSASSSYNEQFF. DNA for the CDR3: TGTGCCAGCAGCGCCTCGAGCTCCTACAATGAGCAGTTCTTC. The chain links TRBV9 to TRBJ2-1; no definite D call. The CDR3 spans 14 residues. V lost 3 bases and J 0 bases, leaving 7 bases between the germline ends. The germline V gene has CDR1 SGDLS and CDR2 YYNGEE.